These 28 T cell receptor beta chains share one sample of origin, sequenced in a study of blood T cell repertoires in COVID-19. Assay used: immunoSEQ multiplex PCR; TCRdb lists only in-frame clones, some missing. The table records 200,000 to 250,000 clones, more than 75% of them present only once. What was sequenced was PBMCs or T cells enriched from blood (not recorded which). The receptors were sampled from a man aged 30 to 39 with acute COVID-19.

The chain couples TRBV3-1 (or the pseudogene TRBV3-2) to TRBJ2-1; D may be TRBD2 (7 bases). There are 15 residues in the CDR3. Trimming stripped 1 base from V and 8 bases from J, with 15 bases between. In germline, CDR1 is LGHDT, CDR2 YNNKEL (reference sequence). This chain's CDR3 is CASSQVSRGAYEQFF. CDR3 bases: TGTGCCAGCAGCCAAGTCTCCCGGGGGGCGTATGAGCAGTTCTTC.

The chain combines TRBV27 with TRBJ1-1; D may be TRBD1 (6 bases). This CDR3 contains 14 residues. Looked up from germline, CDR1 is MNHEY and CDR2 is SMNVEV (reference sequence). Trimming took 2 bases from V and 0 from J, leaving 7 bases between them. CDR3 sequence: CASSLTGLNTEAFF. The CDR3 DNA reads as TGTGCCAGCAGTTTAACAGGGTTGAACACTGAAGCTTTCTTT.

This CDR3 reads CASSVGEQTGELFF. DNA for the CDR3: TGTGCCAGCAGCGTAGGGGAGCAAACCGGGGAGCTGTTTTTT. The rearrangement uses TRBV9 and TRBJ2-2, with D perhaps matching TRBD2 (5 bases). Trimming cost V 0 bases and J 5 bases, with 8 bases left between them. Per germline, CDR1 SGDLS and CDR2 YYNGEE. This CDR3 comprises 14 residues.

This rearrangement joins TRBV7-2 to TRBJ2-3, with D hard to call. Trimming stripped 4 bases from V and 6 bases from J, with 14 bases between. CDR3 size: 14 residues. The V gene's germline CDR1 is SGHTA and CDR2 FQGNSA. For the CDR3, the DNA is TGTGCCAGCAGCTCTAATCAACTCGTGGATACGCAGTATTTT. Its protein product is CASSSNQLVDTQYF.

The rearrangement uses TRBV3-1 (or the pseudogene TRBV3-2) and TRBJ1-5, with D uncertain. CDR1 LGHDT and CDR2 YNNKEL come from the germline V gene (reference sequence). CDR3 length: 15 amino acids. V was shortened by 0 bases and J by 1 base, with 7 bases between the two germline ends. The CDR3, as DNA: TGTGCCAGCAGCCAAGATCTCGGGAGCAATCAGCCCCAGCATTTT. The encoded protein is CASSQDLGSNQPQHF.

The CDR3 coding sequence is TGTGCCAGCAGTTATCGACTAGCCGGGGAGCTGTTTTTT. The encoded protein is CASSYRLAGELFF. This chain joins TRBV12-3 or TRBV12-4 and TRBJ2-2, with TRBD2 as a possible D gene (6 bases). V was cut by 4 bases and J by 6 bases, with 9 bases left in between. The length of the CDR3 is 13 residues.

The chain links TRBV5-1 to TRBJ2-2; D is possibly TRBD2 (6 bases). Looked up from germline, CDR1 is SGHRS and CDR2 is YFSETQ. The CDR3 is 15 residues long. The ends were cut back, 4 bases at V and 2 bases at J, with 12 bases in the middle. The CDR3, as DNA: TGCGCCAGCAGCCGCGGGACTTCCAACACCGGGGAGCTGTTTTTT. Protein: CASSRGTSNTGELFF.

The sample holds a few counts of this clone. The J gene is TRBJ2-3, the V gene TRBV5-1, with 7 bases lining up with TRBD2. V shed 1 base and J 0 bases; nucleotides not matched to a gene: 2. The V gene's germline CDR1 is SGHRS and CDR2 YFSETQ. This CDR3 spans 15 amino acids. The CDR3 coding sequence is TGCGCCAGCAGCTTGCGGGGGGAGAGCACAGATACGCAGTATTTT. Translation: CASSLRGESTDTQYF.

This clone was seen a few times. This chain joins TRBV7-2 and TRBJ2-1; TRBD2 aligns across 10 bases. The CDR3 is made up of 16 amino acids. J lost 2 bases, V lost 7 bases, and 8 bases had no gene match. Germline CDR1 SGHTA, CDR2 FQGNSA. For the CDR3, the DNA is TGTGCCAGCAAAAGCGGGGGGGTAAATACCTACAATGAGCAGTTCTTC. It translates to CASKSGGVNTYNEQFF. Full variable domain (rest looked up from reference TRBV7-2 and TRBJ2-1): GAGVSQSPSNKVTEKGKDVELRCDPISGHTALYWYRQSLGQGLEFLIYFQGNSAPDKSGLPSDRFSAERTGGSVSTLTIQRTQQEDSAVYLCASKSGGVNTYNEQFFGPGTRLTVL.

The chain couples TRBV7-2 to TRBJ1-4, with D unclear. CDR3 length: 14 amino acids. CDR1 SGHTA and CDR2 FQGNSA come from the germline V gene. With 2 bases removed from V and 2 bases from J, the gap between germline ends came to 6 bases. The CDR3, as DNA: TGTGCCAGCAGCTTATTCCGTACTAATGAAAAACTGTTTTTT. Translated: CASSLFRTNEKLFF.

This sequence joins TRBV3-1 (or the pseudogene TRBV3-2) and TRBJ2-1; D not certain. Trimming took 5 bases from V and 6 from J, leaving 11 bases between them. The CDR3 length is 13 residues. Looked up from germline, CDR1 is LGHDT and CDR2 is YNNKEL (reference sequence). This chain's CDR3 is CASSITRFNEQFF. The CDR3 DNA reads as TGTGCCAGCAGCATAACCAGGTTCAATGAGCAGTTCTTC.

This clone was seen more than once but under ten times. The rearrangement joins TRBV18 to TRBJ2-7; D might be TRBD1 (6 bases). Germline V gene data show CDR1 as KGHSH and CDR2 as LQKENI. Trimming stripped 5 bases from V and 3 bases from J, with 17 bases between. The CDR3 runs 15 residues. DNA of the CDR3: TGTGCCAGCTCAGCTGAGTTAGGGGACATCTACGAGCAGTACTTC. This encodes CASSAELGDIYEQYF.

This clone was observed a handful of times. The rearrangement uses TRBV5-1 and TRBJ1-1; 7 bases line up with TRBD1. Germline CDR1 is SGHRS and CDR2 is YFSETQ. The CDR3 consists of 12 residues. V gave up 0 bases and J gave up 10 bases; unmatched junction bases: 3. The CDR3 bases are TGCGCCAGCAGCTTGGATGAGGGGGCAGCTTTCTTT. This encodes CASSLDEGAAFF.

This chain uses TRBV11-2 with TRBJ2-3, with TRBD2 identical over 7 bases. The CDR3 has 15 residues. The junction had 4 bases not matched to a gene; V was cut back by 0 bases and J by 4 bases. Germline values: CDR1 SGHAT, CDR2 FQNNGV. The CDR3: CASSLDRGVSDTQYF. The CDR3 DNA reads TGTGCCAGCAGCTTAGATCGGGGGGTTTCAGATACGCAGTATTTT.

This rearrangement joins TRBV7-6 to TRBJ2-1; 8 positions match TRBD2. The CDR3 totals 15 residues. Trimming at V came to 5 bases and at J to 8 bases, leaving 11 bases not matched to a gene. Germline CDR1 is SGHVS and CDR2 is FNYEAQ. The CDR3 loop is CASSPERGGHDEQFF. The CDR3 DNA follows: TGTGCCAGCAGCCCGGAACGGGGGGGCCACGATGAGCAGTTCTTC.

This clone was observed a single time. V and J are TRBV7-9 and TRBJ1-4, with 9 bases matching TRBD1. The CDR3 is made up of 13 amino acids. CDR1 is SEHNR, CDR2 FQNEAQ, per germline (reference sequence). Germline trimming cut 6 bases from V and 5 bases from J; bases unmatched to any gene: 1. The CDR3 DNA sequence: TGTGCCAGCAGACAGGGGGCGAATGAAAAACTGTTTTTT. Its protein product is CASRQGANEKLFF.

The gene calls are TRBV5-1 and TRBJ1-1, with a tentative D call TRBD1 (6 bases). The V and J ends lost 4 bases and 1 base respectively, with 14 bases between them. Looked up from germline, CDR1 is SGHRS and CDR2 is YFSETQ. The CDR3 extends over 15 amino acids. Here the CDR3 reads CASSPIGTPNTEAFF. The CDR3 DNA reads as TGCGCCAGCAGCCCAATAGGGACACCGAACACTGAAGCTTTCTTT.

The CDR3 DNA follows: TGTGCCAGCAGCTTTGGCCCCACAGGGAACACTGAAGCTTTCTTT. This translates into CASSFGPTGNTEAFF. This rearrangement joins TRBV5-5 to TRBJ1-1, with TRBD1 as a possible D gene (5 bases). V lost 2 bases and J 1 base, leaving 12 bases between the germline ends. The CDR3 covers 15 residues. The germline V gene has CDR1 SGHKS and CDR2 YYEKEE (reference sequence).

The genes are TRBV7-3 and TRBJ2-7; 8 positions agree with TRBD1. The CDR3 is made up of 15 amino acids. The trim removed 4 bases at V and 0 bases at J, leaving 5 bases unmatched. CDR1 and CDR2 (germline): SGHTA, FQGTGA. CDR3 residues: CASSSTGASSYEQYF. The CDR3 DNA reads as TGTGCCAGCAGCTCGACAGGGGCCAGCTCCTACGAGCAGTACTTC.

This clone was recorded only once. The chain uses TRBV19 and TRBJ1-5; D is undetermined. Trimming shortened V by 5 bases and J by 6 bases, and 8 bases separated the two germline ends. CDR3 length equals 12 residues. Germline V gene sequence: CDR1 LNHDA, CDR2 SQIVND (reference sequence). For the CDR3, the DNA is TGTGCCAGTAGTCCGGGAACTCAGCCCCAGCATTTT. It translates to CASSPGTQPQHF.

V gene TRBV14 combines with J gene TRBJ2-7, with a weak D call TRBD2 (5 bases). Trimming took off 5 bases at V and 3 bases at J, with 14 bases between the two ends. Germline-derived CDR1 and CDR2 are SGHDN and FVKESK. The CDR3 is made up of 14 amino acids. The CDR3 is CASSARENRYEQYF. In DNA, the CDR3 is TGTGCCAGCAGCGCTAGGGAGAACCGCTACGAGCAGTACTTC.

V and J are TRBV27 and TRBJ2-3, with 12 nucleotides matching TRBD2. Germline values: CDR1 MNHEY, CDR2 SMNVEV (reference sequence). V dropped 5 bases and J dropped 4; count of bases not matched to a gene: 4. This CDR3 spans 15 amino acids. The CDR3 sequence: CASSERTSGADTQYF. Here the CDR3 DNA reads TGTGCCAGCAGTGAGAGGACTAGCGGGGCAGATACGCAGTATTTT.

The V call is TRBV6-5, the J call TRBJ1-1, with D maybe TRBD1 (5 bases). Germline V gene data show CDR1 as MNHEY and CDR2 as SVGAGI. The CDR3 loop spans 14 amino acids. The V and J ends lost 0 bases and 0 bases respectively, with 5 bases between them. The CDR3 bases are TGTGCCAGCAGTTACTCGACAGTGAACACTGAAGCTTTCTTT. Residues: CASSYSTVNTEAFF.

This clone has just one count. The chain combines TRBV5-1 with TRBJ2-5; TRBD1 aligns across 8 bases. After removal of 4 bases from V and 0 bases from J, the junction contained 8 bases not matched to a gene. The V gene's germline CDR1 is SGHRS and CDR2 YFSETQ. This CDR3 region has 16 residues. Here the CDR3 reads CASSPGQGHYQETQYF. The CDR3 nucleotides read TGCGCCAGCAGCCCCGGACAGGGACACTACCAAGAGACCCAGTACTTC.

This clone showed up just a few times. This chain joins TRBV6-6 and TRBJ1-4, with unresolved D. Germline-derived CDR1 and CDR2 are MNHNY and SVGAGI (reference sequence). Trimming cost V 0 bases and J 8 bases, with 7 bases left between them. The CDR3 spans 13 residues. The CDR3 coding sequence is TGTGCCAGCAGTTACTCGGTGAGCGAAAAACTGTTTTTT. Translated: CASSYSVSEKLFF.

The chain joins TRBV6-1 to TRBJ2-3; D possibly corresponds to TRBD2 (6 bases). CDR1 is MNHNS, CDR2 SASEGT, per germline. The CDR3 spans 15 residues. Trimming cost V 2 bases and J 4 bases, with 13 bases left between them. This CDR3 is CASSERGGGADTQYF. The CDR3 coding sequence is TGTGCCAGCAGTGAAAGGGGAGGTGGGGCAGATACGCAGTATTTT.

V and J are TRBV20-1 and TRBJ1-2; 7 bases map to TRBD1. This CDR3 is built from 12 residues. Germline CDR1 and CDR2: DFQATT and SNEGSKA (reference sequence). After removal of 3 bases from V and 8 bases from J, the junction contained 6 bases not matched to a gene. The CDR3 DNA is TGCAGTGCTAGTCCGACAGGGTTAGGCTACACCTTC. Its protein product is CSASPTGLGYTF.

The V gene is TRBV12-3 or TRBV12-4, the J gene TRBJ2-3, with TRBD2 matching over 9 bases. This CDR3 has 13 amino acids. Germline trimming cut 8 bases from V and 1 base from J; bases unmatched to any gene: 1. CDR3 sequence: CASRTSGTDTQYF. The DNA of the CDR3 is TGTGCCAGCCGGACTAGCGGCACAGATACGCAGTATTTT.